These 26 T cell receptor beta chains were sequenced from one sample in a study of glioma-infiltrating T cells. The iRepertoire nested amplicon-rescue multiplex PCR amplified TCR alpha and beta CDR3s from RNA. Each CDR3 protein gets one entry after TCRdb re-called the multiplex PCR reads with MiXCR. The data show 160,000 or so distinct CDR3 sequences, 43% seen once. Sequenced input: glioma tissue, nonneoplastic brain tissue, or PBMCs (not recorded which). All receptors come from a human donor with low-grade glioma or glioblastoma, undergoing nonglioma brain surgery, or in good health (not recorded which).

The chain combines TRBV29-1 with TRBJ1-4; 11 bases map to TRBD1. J gave up 8 bases and V 7 bases, and 27 bases lay outside the gene matches. The CDR3 extends over 20 amino acids. Germline V lookup: CDR1 SQVTM, CDR2 ANQGSEA. The CDR3 nucleotides read TGCAGCGCCACTCCCGGGACAGGGGGAACGTTTGGCCAAAATAAGGAAAAACTGTTTTTT. This gives the protein CSATPGTGGTFGQNKEKLFF.

Points on this clonotype: This sequence may be a read error, since a much larger clone differs from it by one base. This chain links TRBV10-3 with TRBJ1-2; D remains unclear. The CDR3 consists of 13 residues. Per germline, CDR1 ENHRY and CDR2 SYGVKD. DNA of the CDR3: TGTGCCATCTGTGAGTCCGGCATCGATGGCTACACCTTC. Translating gives CAICESGIDGYTF.

This clonotype appeared once. V usage is TRBV13 and J usage is TRBJ2-7; possibly TRBD1 for D (6 bases). The CDR3 has 14 residues. V was trimmed by 10 bases and J by 4 bases, leaving 20 bases between them. Germline V CDR1 and CDR2: PRHDT, FYEKMQ (reference sequence). For the CDR3, the DNA is TGTGCCACGAAGGCGGGTCCAGGGGCTTACGAGCAGTACTTC. It is translated as CATKAGPGAYEQYF.

This clonotype was recorded at least ten times. The chain has TRBV28 and TRBJ2-7; no firm D call. The V gene's germline CDR1 is MDHEN and CDR2 SYDVKM. V was cut by 6 bases and J by 2 bases, with 8 bases left in between. The CDR3 is made up of 12 amino acids. CDR3 bases: TGTGCCAGCAGCTCCCCTCCCTACGAGCAGTACTTC. Translation gives CASSSPPYEQYF.

In its sample, this clonotype was seen a few times. This chain links TRBV2 with TRBJ2-7; D may be TRBD2 (6 bases). The CDR3 spans 16 residues. Looked up from germline, CDR1 is SNHLY and CDR2 is FYNNEI. Deletions cut 3 bases from V and 1 base from J, with 16 bases between. The CDR3 coding sequence is TGTGCCAGCAGTGAGGGACGGTCTGCGGGGTCCTACGAGCAGTACTTC. The encoded protein is CASSEGRSAGSYEQYF.

On this clonotype itself: Being one base from a much bigger clone, this may be a read error. The CDR3 bases are TGTGCCAGTAGTTTACTAGCGGGAGCTTACAATGAGCAGCTCTTC. Its protein is CASSLLAGAYNEQLF. J is TRBJ2-1 and V is TRBV19; 11 nucleotides agree with TRBD2. This CDR3 has 15 residues. Per germline, CDR1 LNHDA and CDR2 SQIVND (reference sequence).

The rearrangement joins TRBV4-1 to TRBJ2-3; D gene unclear. Germline V CDR1 and CDR2: MGHRA, YSYEKL. CDR3 length: 13 residues. The germline V and J ends were trimmed by 1 base and 2 bases, with 4 bases remaining between them. In nucleotides, the CDR3 is TGCGCCAGCAGCCAAGGGGTCACAGATACGCAGTATTTT. Translating gives CASSQGVTDTQYF.

This clonotype occurred a few times. This rearrangement joins TRBV18 to TRBJ2-7; 8 nucleotides agree with TRBD2. Germline V gives CDR1 KGHSH, CDR2 LQKENI. CDR3 length: 14 residues. V trimming: 4 bases; J trimming: 2 bases; junction bases outside the gene matches: 4. The CDR3 bases are TGTGCCAGCTCACAAGCGGGAGCGACCTACGAGCAGTACTTC. Residues: CASSQAGATYEQYF.

This clonotype has a handful of counts. The V and J genes are TRBV5-1 and TRBJ2-1; tentative D call: TRBD2 (6 bases). V lost 5 bases to trimming and J lost 8 bases, with 20 bases between them. This CDR3 comprises 15 residues. Germline V gene data show CDR1 as SGHRS and CDR2 as YFSETQ. The CDR3 coding sequence is TGCGCCAGCAGACGGGAGATGACTAGTTCGGATGAGCAGTTCTTC. Its protein is CASRREMTSSDEQFF.

For this clonotype: A much more abundant neighbour one base away suggests this may be a read error. The chain combines TRBV27 with TRBJ1-1; 9 bases align to TRBD1. Germline CDR1 MNHEY, CDR2 SMNVEV (reference sequence). V was pared by 6 bases and J by 5 bases, with 13 bases of the junction left unmatched. CDR3 length equals 16 residues. CDR3 in DNA: TGTGCCAGCAGCCCGAGGACAGGGGAGGGGAAAACTGAAGCTTTCTTT. It codes for CASSPRTGEGKTEAFF.

The chain uses TRBV15 and TRBJ1-3; TRBD1 is a possible D gene (5 bases). The CDR3 is 17 amino acids. Germline CDR1 and CDR2: LNHNV and YYDKDF (reference sequence). V gave up 0 bases and J gave up 0 bases, with 12 bases separating them. The CDR3, as DNA: TGTGCCACCAGCAGAGATGTGTCAGGGAACTCTGGAAACACCATATATTTT. This sequence encodes CATSRDVSGNSGNTIYF.

The rearrangement joins TRBV29-1 to TRBJ2-3, with D perhaps matching TRBD2 (6 bases). CDR3 size: 13 residues. Germline V lookup: CDR1 SQVTM, CDR2 ANQGSEA. The V gene lost 1 base and the J gene lost 2 bases, with 7 bases spanning the gap. CDR3 nucleotides: TGCAGCGTTGAAGGGGGGGACACAGATACGCAGTATTTT. Translation: CSVEGGDTDTQYF.

This clonotype was counted ten times or more. The chain carries TRBV27 and TRBJ1-5; D is unresolved. CDR3 length equals 15 residues. The germline V gene encodes CDR1 MNHEY and CDR2 SMNVEV (reference sequence). Trimming pared 4 bases from V and 2 bases from J, leaving 12 bases between. Here the CDR3 DNA reads TGTGCCAGCAGTTCATCCCCGGGCGGCAATCAGCCCCAGCATTTT. It specifies CASSSSPGGNQPQHF.

This clonotype was observed a few times. The rearrangement uses TRBV20-1 and TRBJ2-2; 7 bases align to TRBD2. V lost 1 base and J lost 7; bases outside the gene matches: 6. In germline, CDR1 is DFQATT, CDR2 SNEGSKA (reference sequence). The CDR3 consists of 14 residues. The CDR3 sequence: CSARVGGPGGELFF. CDR3 bases: TGCAGTGCTAGAGTGGGAGGGCCGGGCGGGGAGCTGTTTTTT.

Concerning this clonotype itself: A much more abundant neighbour one base away suggests this may be a read error. This chain links TRBV6-6 with TRBJ2-1; D gene ambiguous. CDR3 length: 17 amino acids. Germline CDR1 and CDR2: MNHNY and SVGAGI (reference sequence). Trimming stripped 6 bases from V and 3 bases from J, with 21 bases between. The CDR3 loop reads CASSYPFLTGDYNEQFF. Written as DNA, the CDR3 is TGTGCCAGCAGCTATCCCTTTCTGACGGGTGACTACAATGAGCAGTTCTTC.

In regard to this clonotype: A much larger clone differs from this one at a single base, so this may be a read error. The V gene is TRBV7-9, the J gene TRBJ1-5; D is ambiguous. This CDR3 spans 15 amino acids. Per the germline V gene, CDR1 is SEHNR and CDR2 is FQNEAQ (reference sequence). V gave up 5 bases and J gave up 1 base, with 12 bases separating them. CDR3 amino acids: CASSLGKGSNQPQHF. The CDR3 DNA is TGTGCCAGCAGCCTCGGGAAAGGGAGCAATCAGCCCCAGCATTTT.

For this clonotype: A read error may explain this, as a much larger clone is one base away. This chain uses TRBV3-1 with TRBJ1-2, with a tentative D call TRBD1 (5 bases). Germline CDR1 and CDR2: LGHDT and YNNKEL (reference sequence). The CDR3 runs 14 residues. The CDR3 spells CASRQGGADYGYTF. DNA for the CDR3: TGTGCCAGCAGACAAGGTGGGGCGGACTATGGCTACACCTTC.

This clonotype was found a few times. This may be a read error: a much more frequent sequence differs by one nucleotide. The chain couples TRBV7-2 to TRBJ2-3; D gene uncertain. CDR3 length: 14 amino acids. CDR1 and CDR2 (germline): SGHTA, FQGNSA. V was shortened by 7 bases and J by 2 bases, with 13 bases between the two germline ends. CDR3 sequence (DNA): TGTGCCAGCACCCACTCGCGGAACACAGATACGCAGTATTTT. This sequence encodes CASTHSRNTDTQYF.

This clonotype was observed at least ten times. The rearrangement links TRBV28 to TRBJ2-3; D is possibly TRBD2 (5 bases). There are 15 residues in the CDR3. Germline V gives CDR1 MDHEN, CDR2 SYDVKM. Trimming pared 6 bases from V and 2 bases from J, leaving 15 bases between. The CDR3 loop is CASSYRLAVTDTQYF. The CDR3 bases are TGTGCCAGCAGCTACCGGCTAGCCGTCACAGATACGCAGTATTTT. Combining the CDR3 with reference TRBV28 and TRBJ2-3 gives the whole variable domain DVKVTQSSRYLVKRTGEKVFLECVQDMDHENMFWYRQDPGLGLRLIYFSYDVKMKEKGDIPEGYSVSREKKERFSLILESASTNQTSMYLCASSYRLAVTDTQYFGPGTRLTVL.

The rearrangement joins TRBV5-1 to TRBJ2-5; D gene uncertain. The CDR3 is 13 residues long. Trimming stripped 4 bases from V and 3 bases from J, with 10 bases between. Per germline, CDR1 SGHRS and CDR2 YFSETQ. CDR3 in DNA: TGCGCCAGCAGCAAGCAGGTGGAAGAGACCCAGTACTTC. It translates to CASSKQVEETQYF.

In the case of this clonotype: A much bigger clone sits one base away, suggesting this may be a read error. V gene TRBV2 combines with J gene TRBJ2-1; 8 bases fit TRBD2. The germline V gene encodes CDR1 SNHLY and CDR2 FYNNEI. The CDR3 is 12 residues long. J was trimmed by 9 bases and V by 6 bases; bases with no gene match: 4. CDR3 amino acids: CASRETSVEQFF. The CDR3, as DNA: TGTGCCAGCAGGGAGACTAGCGTTGAGCAGTTCTTC.

On this clonotype itself: This may stem from a read error, because a much larger clone lies one nucleotide away. V and J are TRBV20-1 and TRBJ2-7; D ambiguous. CDR3 size: 11 residues. CDR1 is DFQATT, CDR2 SNEGSKA, per germline (reference sequence). V lost 4 bases to trimming and J lost 6 bases, with 10 bases between them. CDR3 sequence (DNA): TGCAGTGCTAACCTGGGCAGCGAGCAGTACTTC. This gives the protein CSANLGSEQYF.

This chain connects TRBV29-1 to TRBJ2-1; 11 bases match TRBD1. V was pared by 8 bases and J by 15 bases, with 3 bases of the junction left unmatched. Germline values: CDR1 SQVTM, CDR2 ANQGSEA. This CDR3 has 9 residues. CDR3 DNA: TGCAGCATTGGGACAGGGGGGTTCTTC. Translation gives CSIGTGGFF.

The rearrangement joins TRBV20-1 to TRBJ1-1; possibly TRBD1 for D (5 bases). Germline assignment: CDR1 DFQATT and CDR2 SNEGSKA (reference sequence). Trimming took off 6 bases at V and 3 bases at J, with 20 bases between the two ends. The CDR3 extends over 15 amino acids. Here the CDR3 DNA reads TGCAGTGCCACCTCACCGGGGGTAATGGACACTGAAGCTTTCTTT. Translation: CSATSPGVMDTEAFF.

This clonotype has a single count. A much larger clone lies a single base off, so this may be a read error. The CDR3 carries no conserved terminal phenylalanine or tryptophan, so it likely arises from a read error. This chain uses TRBV28 with TRBJ2-5; D remains unclear. The CDR3 loop spans 13 amino acids. Trimming left V 3 bases short and J 4 bases short, with 9 bases between. Germline lookup yields CDR1 MDHEN and CDR2 SYDVKM. CDR3 in DNA: TGTGCCAGCAGTTTCGAGTTGGTAGAGACCCAGTACCTC. Translating it yields CASSFELVETQYL.

Turning to this clonotype: A read error may produce the germline difference seen at one junction end. The CDR3 sequence: CRVGVSGNEQFF. CDR3 coding DNA: TGCAGGGTTGGGGTTTCGGGCAATGAGCAGTTCTTC. The genes are TRBV29-1 and TRBJ2-1; D gene unclear. In germline, CDR1 is SQVTM, CDR2 ANQGSEA. The CDR3 extends over 12 amino acids.